The next 5 T cell receptor beta chains were all read from a single sample in a study of blood T cell repertoires in COVID-19. Only in-frame clones appear in the TCRdb table, and some are missing; sequencing was by immunoSEQ multiplex PCR. The sample lists over 250,000 clones; more than 70% were seen once. Sequenced sample: peripheral blood. The receptors stem from a woman aged 40 to 50 who had recovered from COVID-19.

This sequence joins TRBV19 and TRBJ1-5, with 7 bases aligning to TRBD1. The CDR3 totals 17 residues. Germline CDR1 is LNHDA and CDR2 is SQIVND (reference sequence). The ends lost 5 bases at V and 2 bases at J; junction bases unmatched: 12. In DNA form, the CDR3 reads TGTGCCAGTAGTCCCCTCCCGACAGGGATGGGCAATCAGCCCCAGCATTTT. This encodes CASSPLPTGMGNQPQHF.

This chain links TRBV9 with TRBJ2-5; 11 bases fit TRBD1. The CDR3 covers 16 residues. Germline assignment: CDR1 SGDLS and CDR2 YYNGEE. Unmatched junction bases numbered 5, after V lost 3 bases and J lost 1 base. CDR3 coding DNA: TGTGCCAGCAGCGCCCGGACAGGGGGCCTCCAAGAGACCCAGTACTTC. Amino acid sequence: CASSARTGGLQETQYF.

The chain couples TRBV7-2 to TRBJ1-2; D remains ambiguous. V gave up 2 bases and J gave up 2 bases, with 9 bases separating them. The CDR3 covers 14 residues. Germline loops: CDR1 SGHTA, CDR2 FQGNSA. In DNA, the CDR3 is TGTGCCAGCAGCTTATCCATGGCCAACTATGGCTACACCTTC. Encoded protein: CASSLSMANYGYTF. The variable domain in full, with the rest retrieved from reference TRBV7-2 and TRBJ1-2, is GAGVSQSPSNKVTEKGKDVELRCDPISGHTALYWYRQSLGQGLEFLIYFQGNSAPDKSGLPSDRFSAERTGGSVSTLTIQRTQQEDSAVYLCASSLSMANYGYTFGSGTRLTVV.

V is TRBV3-1 (or the pseudogene TRBV3-2) and J is TRBJ1-1; D is perhaps TRBD1 (5 bases). The V gene lost 2 bases and the J gene lost 1 base, with 8 bases spanning the gap. The CDR3 length is 14 residues. Germline V CDR1 and CDR2: LGHDT, YNNKEL (reference sequence). CDR3 amino acids: CASSQPGGNTEAFF. CDR3 DNA sequence: TGTGCCAGCAGCCAACCCGGGGGGAACACTGAAGCTTTCTTT.

The chain combines TRBV25-1 with TRBJ1-6; the D gene is possibly TRBD1 (5 bases). This CDR3 is 16 amino acids long. V was pared by 6 bases and J by 3 bases, with 15 bases between. The germline V gene encodes CDR1 MGHDK and CDR2 SYGVNS. The CDR3 is CASSQGRGDYNSPLHF. Here the CDR3 DNA reads TGTGCCAGCAGCCAGGGCCGGGGGGACTATAATTCACCCCTCCACTTT.